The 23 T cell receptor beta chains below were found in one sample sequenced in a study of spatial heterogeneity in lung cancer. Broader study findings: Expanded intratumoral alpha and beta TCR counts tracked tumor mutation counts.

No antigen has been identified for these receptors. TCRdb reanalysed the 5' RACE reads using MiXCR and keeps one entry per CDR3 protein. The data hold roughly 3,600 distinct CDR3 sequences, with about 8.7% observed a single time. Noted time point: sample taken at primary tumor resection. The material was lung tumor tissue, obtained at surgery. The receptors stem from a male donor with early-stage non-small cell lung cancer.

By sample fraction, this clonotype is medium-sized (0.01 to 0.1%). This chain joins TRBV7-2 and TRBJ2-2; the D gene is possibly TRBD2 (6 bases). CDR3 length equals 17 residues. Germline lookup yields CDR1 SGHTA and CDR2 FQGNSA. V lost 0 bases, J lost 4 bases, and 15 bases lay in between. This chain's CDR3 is CASSLAGGTSGTGELFF. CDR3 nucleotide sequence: TGTGCCAGCAGCTTAGCGGGGGGAACTTCGGGCACCGGGGAGCTGTTTTTT. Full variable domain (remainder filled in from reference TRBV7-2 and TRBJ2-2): GAGVSQSPSNKVTEKGKDVELRCDPISGHTALYWYRQSLGQGLEFLIYFQGNSAPDKSGLPSDRFSAERTGGSVSTLTIQRTQQEDSAVYLCASSLAGGTSGTGELFFGEGSRLTVL.

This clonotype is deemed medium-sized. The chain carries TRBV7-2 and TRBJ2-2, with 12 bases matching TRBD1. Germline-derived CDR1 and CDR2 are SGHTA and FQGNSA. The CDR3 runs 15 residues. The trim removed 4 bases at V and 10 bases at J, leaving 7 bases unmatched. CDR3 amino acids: CASSSGQGAFKELFF. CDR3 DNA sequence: TGTGCCAGCAGCTCGGGACAGGGGGCATTTAAGGAGCTGTTTTTT.

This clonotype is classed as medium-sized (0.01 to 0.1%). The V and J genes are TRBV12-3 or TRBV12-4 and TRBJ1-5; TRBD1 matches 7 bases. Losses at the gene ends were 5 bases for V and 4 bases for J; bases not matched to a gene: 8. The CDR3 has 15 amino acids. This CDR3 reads CASSPIWDSNQPQHF. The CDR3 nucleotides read TGTGCCAGCAGTCCAATATGGGACAGTAATCAGCCCCAGCATTTT.

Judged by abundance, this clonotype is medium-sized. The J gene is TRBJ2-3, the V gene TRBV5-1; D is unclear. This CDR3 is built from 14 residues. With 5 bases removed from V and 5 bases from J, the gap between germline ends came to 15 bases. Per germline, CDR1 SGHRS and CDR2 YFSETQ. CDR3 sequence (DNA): TGCGCCAGCAGGCCCCCCGAGCGAGGAGATACGCAGTATTTT. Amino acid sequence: CASRPPERGDTQYF.

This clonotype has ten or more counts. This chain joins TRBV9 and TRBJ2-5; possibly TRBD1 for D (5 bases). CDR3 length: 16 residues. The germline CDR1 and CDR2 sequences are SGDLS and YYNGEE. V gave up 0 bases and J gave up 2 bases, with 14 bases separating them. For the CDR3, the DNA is TGTGCCAGCAGCGTAGTCGAGCCCCCAGGGCAAGAGACCCAGTACTTC. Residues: CASSVVEPPGQETQYF.

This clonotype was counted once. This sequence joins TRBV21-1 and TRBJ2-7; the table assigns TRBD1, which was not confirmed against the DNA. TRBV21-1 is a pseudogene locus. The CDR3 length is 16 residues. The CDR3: CASSFPSGIGSYEQYF. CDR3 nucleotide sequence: TGTGCCAGCAGCTTTCCATCCGGGATTGGCTCCTACGAGCAGTACTTC.

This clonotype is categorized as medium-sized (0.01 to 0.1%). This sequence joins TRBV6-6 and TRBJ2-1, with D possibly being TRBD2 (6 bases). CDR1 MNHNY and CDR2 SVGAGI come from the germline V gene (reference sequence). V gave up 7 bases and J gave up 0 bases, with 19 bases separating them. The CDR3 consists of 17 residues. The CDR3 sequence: CASNHLWGDRSYNEQFF. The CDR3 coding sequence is TGTGCCAGCAATCACCTGTGGGGGGATCGCTCCTACAATGAGCAGTTCTTC.

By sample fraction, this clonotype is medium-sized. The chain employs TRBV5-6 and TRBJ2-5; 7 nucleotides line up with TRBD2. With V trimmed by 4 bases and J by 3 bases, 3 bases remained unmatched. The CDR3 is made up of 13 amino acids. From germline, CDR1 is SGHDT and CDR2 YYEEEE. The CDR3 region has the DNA TGTGCCAGCAGCCCTGGACTAGAAGAGACCCAGTACTTC. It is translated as CASSPGLEETQYF.

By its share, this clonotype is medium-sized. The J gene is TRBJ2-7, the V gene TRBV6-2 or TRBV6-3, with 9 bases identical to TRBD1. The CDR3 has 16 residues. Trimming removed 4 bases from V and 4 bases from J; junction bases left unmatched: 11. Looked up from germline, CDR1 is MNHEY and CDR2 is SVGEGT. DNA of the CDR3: TGTGCCAGCAGTTTCTCTCCGGGACAGGGTGGGTACGAGCAGTACTTC. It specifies CASSFSPGQGGYEQYF.

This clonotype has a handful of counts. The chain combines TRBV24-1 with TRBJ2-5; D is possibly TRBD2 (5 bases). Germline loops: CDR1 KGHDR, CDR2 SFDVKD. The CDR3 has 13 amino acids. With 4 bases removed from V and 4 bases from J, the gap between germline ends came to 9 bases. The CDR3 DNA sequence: TGTGCCACCAGTGAGCGACTACCAGAGACCCAGTACTTC. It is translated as CATSERLPETQYF.

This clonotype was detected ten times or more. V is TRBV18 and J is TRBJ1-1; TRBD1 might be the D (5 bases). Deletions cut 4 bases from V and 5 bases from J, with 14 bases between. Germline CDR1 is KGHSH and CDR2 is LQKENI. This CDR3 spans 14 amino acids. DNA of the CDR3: TGTGCCAGCTCACAGCGGGGGGAAGGAACTGAAGCTTTCTTT. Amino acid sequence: CASSQRGEGTEAFF. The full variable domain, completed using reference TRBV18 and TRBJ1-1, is NAGVMQNPRHLVRRRGQEARLRCSPMKGHSHVYWYRQLPEEGLKFMVYLQKENIIDESGMPKERFSAEFPKEGPSILRIQQVVRGDSAAYFCASSQRGEGTEAFFGQGTRLTVV.

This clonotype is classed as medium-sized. CDR3 DNA sequence: TGTGCCACCAGTGCGTCAACAGAGACCCAGTACTTC. Translated: CATSASTETQYF. V is TRBV24-1 and J is TRBJ2-5, with unresolved D. Germline CDR1 KGHDR, CDR2 SFDVKD. This CDR3 has 12 residues. V lost 5 bases to trimming and J lost 4 bases, with 7 bases between them.

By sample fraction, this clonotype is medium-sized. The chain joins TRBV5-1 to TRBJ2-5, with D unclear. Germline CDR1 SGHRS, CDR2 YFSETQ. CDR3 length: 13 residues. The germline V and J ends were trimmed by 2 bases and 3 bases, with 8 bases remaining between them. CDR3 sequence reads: CASSLGIKETQYF. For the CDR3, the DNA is TGCGCCAGCAGCTTAGGGATAAAAGAGACCCAGTACTTC.

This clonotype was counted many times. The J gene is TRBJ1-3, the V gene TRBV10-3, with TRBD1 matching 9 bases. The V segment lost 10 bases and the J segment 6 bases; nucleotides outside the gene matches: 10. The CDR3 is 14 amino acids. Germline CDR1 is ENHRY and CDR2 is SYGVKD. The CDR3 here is CATGQGKTENTIYF. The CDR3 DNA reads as TGTGCCACCGGACAGGGGAAGACTGAAAACACCATATATTTT.

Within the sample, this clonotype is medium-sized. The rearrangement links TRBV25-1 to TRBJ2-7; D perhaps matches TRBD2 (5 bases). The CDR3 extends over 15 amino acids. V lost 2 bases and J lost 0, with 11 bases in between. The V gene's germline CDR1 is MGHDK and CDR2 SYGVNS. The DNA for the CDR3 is TGTGCCAGCAGTGAACTGGGTGGAGGCTCCTACGAGCAGTACTTC. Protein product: CASSELGGGSYEQYF.

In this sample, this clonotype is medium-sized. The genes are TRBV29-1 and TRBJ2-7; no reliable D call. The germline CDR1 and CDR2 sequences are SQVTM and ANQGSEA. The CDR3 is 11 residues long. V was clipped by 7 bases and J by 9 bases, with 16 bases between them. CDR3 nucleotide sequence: TGCAGCGCCGCCGGATTAAATGGGCAGTACTTC. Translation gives CSAAGLNGQYF.

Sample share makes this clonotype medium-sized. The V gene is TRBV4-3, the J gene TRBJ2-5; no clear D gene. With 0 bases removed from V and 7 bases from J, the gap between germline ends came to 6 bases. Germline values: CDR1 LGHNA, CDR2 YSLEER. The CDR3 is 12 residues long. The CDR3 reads CASSQDGVTQYF. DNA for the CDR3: TGCGCCAGCAGCCAAGATGGGGTGACCCAGTACTTC.

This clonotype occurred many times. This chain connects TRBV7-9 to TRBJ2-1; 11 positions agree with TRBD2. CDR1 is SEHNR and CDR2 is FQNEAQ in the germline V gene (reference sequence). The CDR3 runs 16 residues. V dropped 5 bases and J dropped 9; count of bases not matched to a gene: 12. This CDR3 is CASSILTSGRTGEQFF. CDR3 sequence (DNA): TGTGCCAGCAGCATCCTAACTAGCGGGAGAACTGGTGAGCAGTTCTTC.

In nucleotides, the CDR3 is TGTGCCAGCAGTTCGTTACCGGGACAGGGTATGAATGAGCAGTTCTTC. It specifies CASSSLPGQGMNEQFF. The chain joins TRBV2 to TRBJ2-1; 9 bases agree with TRBD1. The CDR3 consists of 16 residues. The germline CDR1 and CDR2 sequences are SNHLY and FYNNEI. V was clipped by 5 bases and J by 7 bases; unmatched bases: 12.

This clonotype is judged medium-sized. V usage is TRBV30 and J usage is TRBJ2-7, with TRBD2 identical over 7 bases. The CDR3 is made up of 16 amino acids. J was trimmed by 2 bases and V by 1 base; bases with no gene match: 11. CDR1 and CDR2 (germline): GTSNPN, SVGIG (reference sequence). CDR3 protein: CAWSGASGLRAYEQYF. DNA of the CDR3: TGTGCCTGGAGTGGGGCTAGCGGACTCCGGGCCTACGAGCAGTACTTC.

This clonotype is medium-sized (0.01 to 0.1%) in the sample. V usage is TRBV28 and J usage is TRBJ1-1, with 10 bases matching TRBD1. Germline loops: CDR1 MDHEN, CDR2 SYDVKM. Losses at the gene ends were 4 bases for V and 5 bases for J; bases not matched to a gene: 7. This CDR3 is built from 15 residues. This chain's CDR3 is CASSSGGQGWTEAFF. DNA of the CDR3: TGTGCCAGCAGTTCCGGGGGACAGGGGTGGACTGAAGCTTTCTTT.

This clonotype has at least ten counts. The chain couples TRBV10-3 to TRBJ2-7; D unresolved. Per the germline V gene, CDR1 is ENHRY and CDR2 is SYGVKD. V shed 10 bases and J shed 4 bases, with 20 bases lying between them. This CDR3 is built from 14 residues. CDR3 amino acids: CATRRMASQYEQYF. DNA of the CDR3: TGTGCCACCCGACGAATGGCTAGTCAATACGAGCAGTACTTC.

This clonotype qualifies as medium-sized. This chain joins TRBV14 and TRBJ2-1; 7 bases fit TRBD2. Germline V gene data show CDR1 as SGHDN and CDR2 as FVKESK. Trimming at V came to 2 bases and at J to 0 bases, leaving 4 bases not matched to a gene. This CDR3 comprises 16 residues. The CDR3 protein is CASSQQAGSSYNEQFF. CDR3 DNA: TGTGCCAGCAGCCAACAAGCGGGAAGCTCCTACAATGAGCAGTTCTTC.